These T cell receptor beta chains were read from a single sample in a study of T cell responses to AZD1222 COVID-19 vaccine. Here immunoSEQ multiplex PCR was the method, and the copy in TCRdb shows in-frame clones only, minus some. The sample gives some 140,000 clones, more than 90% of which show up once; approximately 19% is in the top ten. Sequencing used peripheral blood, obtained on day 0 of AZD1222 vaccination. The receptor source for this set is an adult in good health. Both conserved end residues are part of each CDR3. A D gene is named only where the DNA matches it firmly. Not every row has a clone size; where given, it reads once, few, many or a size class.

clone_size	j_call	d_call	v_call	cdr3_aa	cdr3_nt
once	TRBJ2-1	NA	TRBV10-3	CAISPRNNEQFF	TGTGCCATCAGCCCCAGGAACAATGAGCAGTTCTTC
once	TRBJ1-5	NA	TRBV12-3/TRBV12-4	CASSLARQPQHF	TGTGCCAGCAGTCTGGCGAGACAGCCCCAGCATTTT
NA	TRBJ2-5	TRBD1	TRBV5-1	CASSYATGTGGETQYF	TGCGCCAGCAGCTATGCTACCGGGACAGGAGGGGAGACCCAGTACTTC
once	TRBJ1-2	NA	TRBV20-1	CSAYTDSRYTF	TGCAGTGCTTATACCGACAGCCGCTACACCTTC
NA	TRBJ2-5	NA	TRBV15	CATSRDGSTNQETQYF	TGTGCCACCAGCAGAGACGGCAGCACCAACCAAGAGACCCAGTACTTC
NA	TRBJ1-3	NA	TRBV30	CAWSPTRFSGNTIYF	TGTGCCTGGAGTCCGACGCGATTCTCTGGAAACACCATATATTTT
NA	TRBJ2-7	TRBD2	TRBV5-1	CASSLGLAGSSYEQYF	TGCGCCAGCAGCTTGGGTCTAGCGGGGTCCTCCTACGAGCAGTACTTC
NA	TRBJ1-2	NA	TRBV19	CASSISSTGFGYTF	TGTGCCAGTAGTATATCTTCTACAGGGTTTGGCTACACCTTC
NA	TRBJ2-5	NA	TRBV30	CAWSVRVQETQYF	TGTGCCTGGAGTGTACGTGTCCAAGAGACCCAGTACTTC
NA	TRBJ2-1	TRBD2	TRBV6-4	CASSDLGLGTREQFF	TGTGCCAGCAGTGACTTGGGACTAGGGACCCGTGAGCAGTTCTTC
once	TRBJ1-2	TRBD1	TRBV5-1	CASSLVPDRNYGYTF	TGCGCCAGCAGCTTGGTCCCGGACAGGAACTATGGCTACACCTTC
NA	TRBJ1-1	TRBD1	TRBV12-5	CATKTGYTEAFF	TGTGCTACCAAGACAGGGTACACTGAAGCTTTCTTT
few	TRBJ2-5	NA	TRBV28	CASEEAGRRETQYF	TGTGCCAGCGAGGAAGCAGGGCGACGGGAGACCCAGTACTTC
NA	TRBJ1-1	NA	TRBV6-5	CASSYQATVNTEAFF	TGTGCCAGCAGTTACCAGGCGACAGTGAACACTGAAGCTTTCTTT
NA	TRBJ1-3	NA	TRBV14	CASSQDRRRNTIYF	TGTGCCAGCAGCCAAGATCGTAGGAGAAACACCATATATTTT
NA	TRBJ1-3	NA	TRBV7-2	CASSLMGGSGNTIYF	TGTGCCAGCAGCTTAATGGGGGGGAGTGGAAACACCATATATTTT
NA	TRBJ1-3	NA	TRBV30	CAWSKSLSGNTIYF	TGTGCCTGGAGTAAGTCCCTCTCTGGAAACACCATATATTTT
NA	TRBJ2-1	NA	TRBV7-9	CASSLVGSSTRNKQFF	TGTGCCAGCAGCTTAGTTGGGTCTAGCACCCGAAATAAGCAGTTCTTC
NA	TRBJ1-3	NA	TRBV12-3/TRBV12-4	CASSLGNTIYF	TGTGCCAGCAGTTTAGGAAACACCATATATTTT
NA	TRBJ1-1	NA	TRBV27	CASSLGVPGGTEAFF	TGTGCCAGCAGTTTGGGCGTACCGGGGGGCACTGAAGCTTTCTTT
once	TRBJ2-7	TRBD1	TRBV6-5	CASSWTGGSSYEQYF	TGTGCCAGCAGTTGGACAGGGGGGAGCTCCTACGAGCAGTACTTC
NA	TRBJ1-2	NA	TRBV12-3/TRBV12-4	CASNLGLYGYTF	TGTGCCAGCAACCTCGGCTTGTATGGCTACACCTTC
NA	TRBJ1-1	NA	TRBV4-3	CASSQDGGRGEAFF	TGCGCCAGCAGCCAAGATGGCGGGCGCGGAGAAGCTTTCTTT
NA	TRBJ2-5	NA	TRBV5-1	CASSLGAQETQYF	TGCGCCAGCAGCTTGGGGGCCCAAGAGACCCAGTACTTC